This entry lists 5 T cell receptor beta chains sequenced from one sample in a study of monozygotic twins with inflammatory bowel disease. No DNA is given; TCRdb re-called the 5' RACE reads and lists each CDR3 protein once. This sample's clone table lists about 440,000 distinct CDR3 sequences. The sample consisted of blood. All receptors derive from a human donor with ulcerative colitis or Crohn's disease, or a healthy co-twin of an affected twin (not recorded which).

The chain links TRBV5-8 to TRBJ2-7; TCRdb's D call of TRBD1 is untestable without DNA. The germline V gene has CDR1 SGHTS and CDR2 YDEGEE. The CDR3 spans 15 residues. The CDR3 is CASAWGQGVNYEQYF.

The chain recombines TRBV7-2 with TRBJ2-7. The CDR3 has 11 amino acids. The V gene's germline CDR1 is SGHTA and CDR2 FQGNSA. CDR3 region: CASSLDHEQYF.

This chain uses TRBV30 with TRBJ2-2. The CDR3 has 12 residues. Germline assignment: CDR1 GTSNPN and CDR2 SVGIG (reference sequence). CDR3 region: CAWGRNTGELFF.

The rearrangement links TRBV7-2 to TRBJ2-3; lacking DNA, the TRBD2 call made by TCRdb goes unchecked. Germline V CDR1 and CDR2: SGHTA, FQGNSA. This CDR3 spans 12 amino acids. The CDR3 loop reads CASSSWTSGQYF. Full variable domain (rest looked up from reference TRBV7-2 and TRBJ2-3): GAGVSQSPSNKVTEKGKDVELRCDPISGHTALYWYRQSLGQGLEFLIYFQGNSAPDKSGLPSDRFSAERTGGSVSTLTIQRTQQEDSAVYLCASSSWTSGQYFGPGTRLTVL.

The chain recombines TRBV6-2 or TRBV6-3 with TRBJ2-2; the TRBD2 assignment by TCRdb is unverifiable without DNA. The CDR3 runs to 15 residues. Germline CDR1 reads MNHEY; CDR2 reads SVGEGT. CDR3 protein: CASRGLAGVPGELFF.